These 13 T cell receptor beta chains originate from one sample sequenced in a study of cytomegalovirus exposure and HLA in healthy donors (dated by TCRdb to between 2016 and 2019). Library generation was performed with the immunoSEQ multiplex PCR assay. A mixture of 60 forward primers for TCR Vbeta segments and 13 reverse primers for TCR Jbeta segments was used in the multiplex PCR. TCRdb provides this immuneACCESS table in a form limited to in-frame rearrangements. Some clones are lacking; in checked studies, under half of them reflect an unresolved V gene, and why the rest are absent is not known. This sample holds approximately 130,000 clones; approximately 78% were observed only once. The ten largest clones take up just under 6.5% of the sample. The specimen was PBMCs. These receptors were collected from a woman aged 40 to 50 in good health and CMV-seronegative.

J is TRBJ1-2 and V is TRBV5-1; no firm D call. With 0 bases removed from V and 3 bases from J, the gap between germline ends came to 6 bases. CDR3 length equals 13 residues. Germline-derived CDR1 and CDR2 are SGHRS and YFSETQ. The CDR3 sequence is CASSLDGDYGYTF. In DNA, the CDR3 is TGCGCCAGCAGCTTGGACGGAGACTATGGCTACACCTTC.

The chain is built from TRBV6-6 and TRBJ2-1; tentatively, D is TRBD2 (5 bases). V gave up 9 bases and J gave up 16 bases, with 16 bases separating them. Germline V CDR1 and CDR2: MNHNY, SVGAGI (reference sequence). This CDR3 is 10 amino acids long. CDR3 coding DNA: TGTGCCAGAGGACTCGTGGGATGCTTCTTC. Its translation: CARGLVGCFF.

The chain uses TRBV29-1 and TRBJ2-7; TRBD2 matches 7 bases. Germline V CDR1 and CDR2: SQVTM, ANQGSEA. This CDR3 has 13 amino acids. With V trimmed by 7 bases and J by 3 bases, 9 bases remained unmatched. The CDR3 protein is CSASETGGYEQYF. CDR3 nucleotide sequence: TGCAGCGCCTCCGAGACGGGGGGCTACGAGCAGTACTTC.

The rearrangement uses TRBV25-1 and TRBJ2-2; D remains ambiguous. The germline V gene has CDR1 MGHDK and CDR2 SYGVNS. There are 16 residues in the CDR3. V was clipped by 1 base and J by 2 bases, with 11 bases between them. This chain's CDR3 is CASSESRKTNTGELFF. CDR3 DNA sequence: TGTGCCAGCAGTGAATCCCGAAAGACTAACACCGGGGAGCTGTTTTTT.

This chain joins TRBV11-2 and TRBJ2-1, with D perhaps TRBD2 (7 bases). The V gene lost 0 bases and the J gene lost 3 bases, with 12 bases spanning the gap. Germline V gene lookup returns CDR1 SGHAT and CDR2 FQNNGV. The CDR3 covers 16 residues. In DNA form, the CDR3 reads TGTGCCAGCAGCTTAGATGGGGGCGGGAGCTACAATGAGCAGTTCTTC. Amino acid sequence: CASSLDGGGSYNEQFF.

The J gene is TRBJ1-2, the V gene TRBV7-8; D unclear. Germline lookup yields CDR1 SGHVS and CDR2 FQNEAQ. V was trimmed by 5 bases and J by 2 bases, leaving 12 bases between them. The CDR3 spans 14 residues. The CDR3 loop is CASSRGAGNYGYTF. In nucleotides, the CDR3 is TGTGCCAGCAGCCGGGGTGCAGGCAACTATGGCTACACCTTC.

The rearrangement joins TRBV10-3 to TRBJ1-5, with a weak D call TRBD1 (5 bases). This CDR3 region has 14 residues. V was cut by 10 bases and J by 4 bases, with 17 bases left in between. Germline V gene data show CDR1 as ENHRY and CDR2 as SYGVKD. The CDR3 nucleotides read TGTGCCACCACTCCGGGGGGAGGAAATCAGCCCCAGCATTTT. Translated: CATTPGGGNQPQHF.

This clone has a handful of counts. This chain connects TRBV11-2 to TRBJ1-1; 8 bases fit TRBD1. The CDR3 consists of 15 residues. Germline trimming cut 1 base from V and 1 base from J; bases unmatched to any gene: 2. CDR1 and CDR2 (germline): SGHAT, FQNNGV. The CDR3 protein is CASSLGTGSNTEAFF. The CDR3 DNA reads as TGTGCCAGCAGCTTAGGGACAGGGTCGAACACTGAAGCTTTCTTT.

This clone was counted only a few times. In nucleotides, the CDR3 is TGTGCCAGCAGCCACTCTGTTGCGGTTTACTACCTAGCGGGGGGGGCTAACACAGATACGCAGTATTTT. It encodes CASSHSVAVYYLAGGANTDTQYF. The chain has TRBV28 and TRBJ2-3; 12 bases line up with TRBD2. The CDR3 is made up of 23 amino acids. The trim removed 6 bases at V and 2 bases at J, leaving 27 bases unmatched. In germline, CDR1 is MDHEN, CDR2 SYDVKM.

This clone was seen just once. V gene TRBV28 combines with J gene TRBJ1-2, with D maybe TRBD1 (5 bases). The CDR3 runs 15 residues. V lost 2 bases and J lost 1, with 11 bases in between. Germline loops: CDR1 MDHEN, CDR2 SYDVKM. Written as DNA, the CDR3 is TGTGCCAGCAGTTTAGGGCAGGGCCTTAACTATGGCTACACCTTC. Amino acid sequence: CASSLGQGLNYGYTF.

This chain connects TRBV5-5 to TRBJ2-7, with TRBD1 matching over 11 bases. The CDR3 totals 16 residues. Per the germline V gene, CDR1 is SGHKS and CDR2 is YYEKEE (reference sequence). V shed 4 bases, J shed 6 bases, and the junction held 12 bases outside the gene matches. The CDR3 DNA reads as TGTGCCAGCAGCAATCGCGCCGGGACAGGGGGATTCGAGCAGTACTTC. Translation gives CASSNRAGTGGFEQYF.

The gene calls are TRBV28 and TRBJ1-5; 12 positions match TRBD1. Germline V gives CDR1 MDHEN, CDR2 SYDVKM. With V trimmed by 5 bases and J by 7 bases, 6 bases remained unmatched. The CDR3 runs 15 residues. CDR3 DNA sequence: TGTGCCAGCAGTCCCGGGACAGGGGGCTGGCAGCCCCAGCATTTT. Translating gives CASSPGTGGWQPQHF.

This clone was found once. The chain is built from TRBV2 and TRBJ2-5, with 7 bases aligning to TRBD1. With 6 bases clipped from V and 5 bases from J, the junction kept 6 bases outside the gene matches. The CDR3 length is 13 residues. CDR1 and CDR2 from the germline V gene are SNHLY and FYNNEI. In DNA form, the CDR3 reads TGTGCCAGCAGAAGACAGGGTCTTGAGACCCAGTACTTC. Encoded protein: CASRRQGLETQYF.